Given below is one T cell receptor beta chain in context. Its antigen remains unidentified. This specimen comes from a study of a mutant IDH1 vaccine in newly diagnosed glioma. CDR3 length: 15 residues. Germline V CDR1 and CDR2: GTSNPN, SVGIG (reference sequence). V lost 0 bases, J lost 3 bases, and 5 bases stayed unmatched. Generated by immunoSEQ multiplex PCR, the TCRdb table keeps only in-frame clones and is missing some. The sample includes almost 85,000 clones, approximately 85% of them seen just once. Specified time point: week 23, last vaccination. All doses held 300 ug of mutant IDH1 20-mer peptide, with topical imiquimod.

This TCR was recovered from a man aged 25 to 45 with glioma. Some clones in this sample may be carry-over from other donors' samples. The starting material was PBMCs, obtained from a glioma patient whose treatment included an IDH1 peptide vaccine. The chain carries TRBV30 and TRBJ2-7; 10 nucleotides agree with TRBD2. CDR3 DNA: TGTGCCTGGAGTGTAGGACTAGCGGCAAACTACGAGCAGTACTTC. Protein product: CAWSVGLAANYEQYF.